These 4 T cell receptor beta chains originate from one sample sequenced in a study of technical replicates of blood from a handful of donors (dated by TCRdb to the late 2010s). Libraries were made using the immunoSEQ multiplex PCR assay. Drawn from immuneACCESS, this table holds only the in-frame rearrangements with V and J called that TCRdb kept. Clones are partly lost; checked studies trace under half to an unresolved V gene and leave the rest unexplained. Recorded for this sample are 95,000 to 100,000 clones; approximately 94% of them occurred a single time. The ten largest clones add up to approximately 0.21% of the sample. The sample was T cells isolated from PBMCs. Receptors were obtained from a human donor in good health.

CDR3 sequence: CASIASDTQYF. The CDR3 DNA sequence: TGTGCCAGCATAGCCTCGGATACGCAGTATTTT. The chain is built from TRBV7-9 and TRBJ2-3, with D uncertain. With 7 bases removed from V and 6 bases from J, the gap between germline ends came to 8 bases. The germline gives CDR1 SEHNR, CDR2 FQNEAQ (reference sequence). This CDR3 has 11 residues.

The chain employs TRBV6-1 and TRBJ2-1, with 11 nucleotides matching TRBD2. V shed 6 bases, J shed 7 bases, and the junction held 8 bases outside the gene matches. The CDR3 is made up of 15 amino acids. Germline CDR1 MNHNS, CDR2 SASEGT. The CDR3 region is CASRALAGGGNEQFF. CDR3 sequence (DNA): TGTGCCAGCAGGGCCCTAGCGGGAGGAGGGAATGAGCAGTTCTTC.

The chain is built from TRBV27 and TRBJ2-1, with D maybe TRBD2 (6 bases). The CDR3 has 15 amino acids. The V gene lost 6 bases and the J gene lost 3 bases, with 15 bases spanning the gap. The germline gives CDR1 MNHEY, CDR2 SMNVEV (reference sequence). This chain's CDR3 is CASRRGFPVYNEQFF. The CDR3 nucleotides are TGTGCCAGCAGGCGGGGTTTTCCCGTCTACAATGAGCAGTTCTTC.

This clone was detected only a few times. The chain carries TRBV5-4 and TRBJ1-1; TRBD1 is a possible D gene (6 bases). V was trimmed by 0 bases and J by 9 bases, leaving 15 bases between them. The germline V gene has CDR1 SGHNT and CDR2 YYREEE (reference sequence). The CDR3 has 14 residues. The CDR3 protein is CASSLDRASTQAFF. The CDR3 region has the DNA TGTGCCAGCAGCTTGGACAGGGCCTCTACCCAAGCTTTCTTT.